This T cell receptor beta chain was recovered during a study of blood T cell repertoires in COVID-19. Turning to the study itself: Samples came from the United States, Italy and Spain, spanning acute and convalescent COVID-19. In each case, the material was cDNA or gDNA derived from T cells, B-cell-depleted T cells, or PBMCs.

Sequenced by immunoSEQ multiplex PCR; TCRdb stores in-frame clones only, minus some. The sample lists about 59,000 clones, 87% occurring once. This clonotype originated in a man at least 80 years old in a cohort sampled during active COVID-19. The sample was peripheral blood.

CDR3 sequence: CASSLGSSGGPGNTQYF. The CDR3, as DNA: TGTGCCAGCAGCTTGGGGTCTAGCGGGGGTCCCGGGAATACGCAGTATTTT. V is TRBV5-4 and J is TRBJ2-3; 10 nucleotides match TRBD2. The CDR3 consists of 17 residues. Germline CDR1 and CDR2: SGHNT and YYREEE (reference sequence). The trim removed 0 bases at V and 7 bases at J, leaving 11 bases unmatched.